This T cell receptor beta chain came from a study of blood T cell repertoires in COVID-19. Overall study context: In each case, the material was cDNA or gDNA derived from T cells, B-cell-depleted T cells, or PBMCs.

Authors' analysis steps: Nucleated cell number was recorded as an estimate derived from reference gene primer amplification. Clones were read by immunoSEQ multiplex PCR, and TCRdb kept only the in-frame ones, dropping some. That table furnishes V, J and clone size, whereas the DNA furnished D and trimming. The table records under 150,000 clones, around 87% of them present only once. V shed 6 bases and J shed 1 base, with 12 bases lying between them. Germline assignment: CDR1 MNHEY and CDR2 SMNVEV (reference sequence). CDR3 size: 14 residues. The clonotype originates from a woman between 25 and 40 years old with acute COVID-19. Sequencing used PBMCs or T cells enriched from blood (not recorded which). The chain links TRBV27 to TRBJ1-1; a weak D match, TRBD1 (6 bases). The CDR3 protein is CASRPQTGNTEAFF. The CDR3 region has the DNA TGTGCCAGCAGACCCCAGACAGGGAACACTGAAGCTTTCTTT.